Listed below are T cell receptor beta chains from one sample, sequenced in a study of beta chain features in type 1 diabetes. TCRdb's table, derived via immunoSEQ multiplex PCR, lists solely in-frame clones and lacks some. Among about 400,000 clones listed, around 12% were seen once. The sequenced material came from naive CD4+ T cells from blood. These receptors all come from a woman between 18 and 29 years old with type 1 diabetes. CDR3s include the opening cysteine and the closing phenylalanine or tryptophan. Fields, in order: clone size, J gene, V gene, D gene, CDR3 DNA, CDR3 protein. D genes are given only for firm matches. Only part of the rows carry a size: once, few, many, or a class if the clone is expanded.

size: few
J: TRBJ1-1
V: TRBV15
D: -
DNA: TGTGCCACCAGCAGAGACCAGGGAGGGACTGAAGCTTTCTTT
CDR3: CATSRDQGGTEAFF

size: -
J: TRBJ2-1
V: TRBV7-9
D: TRBD1
DNA: TGTGCCAGCAGCTTCAGACAGGGGATCAATGAGCAGTTCTTC
CDR3: CASSFRQGINEQFF

size: -
J: TRBJ2-2
V: TRBV9
D: -
DNA: TGTGCCAGCAGCGTATACGCAGGCTCGAACACCGGGGAGCTGTTTTTT
CDR3: CASSVYAGSNTGELFF

size: few
J: TRBJ1-1
V: TRBV28
D: -
DNA: TGTGCCAGCAGTTTACGGTATGAAGCTTTCTTT
CDR3: CASSLRYEAFF

size: -
J: TRBJ2-5
V: TRBV28
D: -
DNA: TGTGCCAGCGGCTTAGCGGCACTCCAAGAGACCCAGTACTTC
CDR3: CASGLAALQETQYF

size: -
J: TRBJ1-5
V: TRBV30
D: -
DNA: TGTGCCTGGAGTGTCAGGGAAAATCAGCCCCAGCATTTT
CDR3: CAWSVRENQPQHF

size: few
J: TRBJ2-4
V: TRBV28
D: -
DNA: TGTGCCAGCAGCAGCCTAGCCGGAAACATTCAGTACTTC
CDR3: CASSSLAGNIQYF

size: -
J: TRBJ2-5
V: TRBV4-3
D: TRBD1
DNA: TGCGCCAGCAGCCAGGGACAGGGTGCGGAGACCCAGTACTTC
CDR3: CASSQGQGAETQYF

size: -
J: TRBJ1-2
V: TRBV7-2
D: TRBD1
DNA: TGTGCCAGCAGCACCGGGACAGGGGTCTATGGCTACACCTTC
CDR3: CASSTGTGVYGYTF

size: -
J: TRBJ1-2
V: TRBV5-6
D: TRBD1
DNA: TGTGCCAGCAGCTTGGCAGGGGGGCCCGGCTACACCTTC
CDR3: CASSLAGGPGYTF

size: -
J: TRBJ1-2
V: TRBV7-9
D: -
DNA: TGTGCCAGCAGCCCTCAGGGGTATGGCTACACCTTC
CDR3: CASSPQGYGYTF

size: few
J: TRBJ2-5
V: TRBV2
D: -
DNA: TGTGCCAGCTCCAATTCAGGGGAGACCCAGTACTTC
CDR3: CASSNSGETQYF

size: -
J: TRBJ1-1
V: TRBV18
D: TRBD1
DNA: TGTGCCAGCTCACCACCTATGGGGACAGCGTTTTTTGGCACTGAAGCTTTCTTT
CDR3: CASSPPMGTAFFGTEAFF

size: few
J: TRBJ2-7
V: TRBV2
D: -
DNA: TGTGCCAGCATCCTCCAGGGGATTAACTACGAGCAGTACTTC
CDR3: CASILQGINYEQYF

size: few
J: TRBJ2-5
V: TRBV25-1
D: -
DNA: TGTGCCAGCAGTGAGGGTACAGGGAGAGAGACCCAGTACTTC
CDR3: CASSEGTGRETQYF

size: once
J: TRBJ1-1
V: TRBV14
D: -
DNA: TGTGCCAGCAGCCAAGTTTGGTACAGGGAAGCTTTCTTT
CDR3: CASSQVWYREAFF

size: -
J: TRBJ1-2
V: TRBV11-2
D: TRBD1
DNA: TGTGCCAGCAGCTCACCAATGACAGGGACATATGGCTACACCTTC
CDR3: CASSSPMTGTYGYTF

size: few
J: TRBJ1-4
V: TRBV5-1
D: TRBD1
DNA: TGCGCCAGCAGCTTGGTGACAGGGCTAGGAGAAAAACTGTTTTTT
CDR3: CASSLVTGLGEKLFF

size: -
J: TRBJ1-3
V: TRBV15
D: -
DNA: TGTGCCACCAGCAGTGGCGGGTCCCATGGGAACACCATATATTTT
CDR3: CATSSGGSHGNTIYF

size: -
J: TRBJ2-1
V: TRBV6-1
D: -
DNA: TGTGCCACAGGGATCTCCTCCTACAATGAGCAGTTCTTC
CDR3: CATGISSYNEQFF

size: -
J: TRBJ2-2
V: TRBV4-3
D: TRBD1
DNA: TGCGCCAGCAGCCAAGATCGCGGGACAGGGGGTTTGGACACCGGGGAGCTGTTTTTT
CDR3: CASSQDRGTGGLDTGELFF

size: few
J: TRBJ1-2
V: TRBV29-1
D: TRBD1
DNA: TGCAGCGTCGAGGGACAGGTCCAGGGGAACTATGGCTACACCTTC
CDR3: CSVEGQVQGNYGYTF

size: few
J: TRBJ2-1
V: TRBV5-1
D: TRBD2
DNA: TGCGCCAGCAGCTTGTTCCAGCGGGGTTACAATGAGCAGTTCTTC
CDR3: CASSLFQRGYNEQFF

size: few
J: TRBJ2-1
V: TRBV25-1
D: -
DNA: TGTGCCAGCAGTCCACGGACTTTGGCCTACAAGGTTGAGCAGTTCTTC
CDR3: CASSPRTLAYKVEQFF

size: -
J: TRBJ2-7
V: TRBV29-1
D: TRBD2
DNA: TGCAGCGTTGCCCCGGGACTAGCGGATTACGAGCAGTACTTC
CDR3: CSVAPGLADYEQYF

size: few
J: TRBJ2-1
V: TRBV4-1
D: TRBD1
DNA: TGCGCCAGCAGCCAACGGGACAGCAATGAGCAGTTCTTC
CDR3: CASSQRDSNEQFF

size: -
J: TRBJ1-5
V: TRBV15
D: TRBD1
DNA: TGTGCCACCAGCAGAGAAAGGCCGGGACAGAGCAATCAGCCCCAGCATTTT
CDR3: CATSRERPGQSNQPQHF

size: few
J: TRBJ2-3
V: TRBV4-3
D: -
DNA: TGCGCCAGCAGCCAAGGACTACGGGAGGATACGCAGTATTTT
CDR3: CASSQGLREDTQYF

size: -
J: TRBJ2-1
V: TRBV23-1
D: TRBD1
DNA: TGCGCCAGCAGTCACCCTCCTCCCGGGACAGCCTCCTACAATGAGCAGTTCTTC
CDR3: CASSHPPPGTASYNEQFF

size: -
J: TRBJ2-3
V: TRBV6-5
D: TRBD2
DNA: TGTGCCAGCAGGCTAGCGGGTTCGGATACGCAGTATTTT
CDR3: CASRLAGSDTQYF

size: few
J: TRBJ2-1
V: TRBV10-3
D: -
DNA: TGTGCCATCAGCCCGAGAGACAGCGCGAGCTCCTACAATGAGCAGTTCTTC
CDR3: CAISPRDSASSYNEQFF

size: -
J: TRBJ2-7
V: TRBV19
D: TRBD1
DNA: TGTGCCAGTAGTACGACAGGGGGCCCTTACGAGCAGTACTTC
CDR3: CASSTTGGPYEQYF

size: few
J: TRBJ2-1
V: TRBV9
D: TRBD2
DNA: TGTGCCAGCAGCGTAGAAAGCGGGAGGTCCCAGTTCTTC
CDR3: CASSVESGRSQFF

size: few
J: TRBJ2-3
V: TRBV5-6
D: -
DNA: TGTGCCAGCAGCTTGGACATTGGGGCGGATACGCAGTATTTT
CDR3: CASSLDIGADTQYF

size: -
J: TRBJ2-2
V: TRBV18
D: -
DNA: TGTGCCAGCTCACCACCCGGGACATCGAACACCGGGGAGCTGTTTTTT
CDR3: CASSPPGTSNTGELFF

size: -
J: TRBJ2-2
V: TRBV7-7
D: TRBD2
DNA: TGTGCTAGCAGCTTGTCGCTAGCGGGTCCGGGCACCGGGGAGCTGTTTTTT
CDR3: CASSLSLAGPGTGELFF

size: -
J: TRBJ2-7
V: TRBV9
D: -
DNA: TGTGCCAGCAGCGGGACTCGGGACGAGCAGTACTTC
CDR3: CASSGTRDEQYF

size: few
J: TRBJ2-3
V: TRBV4-1
D: TRBD2
DNA: TGCGCCAGCAGCCAAGATGATCTAGCGGGAGACACAGATACGCAGTATTTT
CDR3: CASSQDDLAGDTDTQYF

size: -
J: TRBJ1-5
V: TRBV7-9
D: -
DNA: TGTGCCAGCAGCTCAACTGGTGAACAGCCCCAGCATTTT
CDR3: CASSSTGEQPQHF

size: -
J: TRBJ2-4
V: TRBV6-5
D: TRBD1
DNA: TGTGCCAGCAGTCCACCGGGACAGGGCCACATTCAGTACTTC
CDR3: CASSPPGQGHIQYF

size: few
J: TRBJ1-1
V: TRBV28
D: -
DNA: TGTGCCACCCACAACAGGGTAACTGAAGCTTTCTTT
CDR3: CATHNRVTEAFF

size: few
J: TRBJ2-1
V: TRBV6-6
D: TRBD1
DNA: TGTGCCAGCAGGCCCCCCGGGACAGGGTCCTACAATGAGCAGTTCTTC
CDR3: CASRPPGTGSYNEQFF

size: few
J: TRBJ2-7
V: TRBV5-1
D: -
DNA: TGCGCCAGCAGCTTGGTGCCTAGTCGGGGGAACGAGCAGTACTTC
CDR3: CASSLVPSRGNEQYF

size: -
J: TRBJ1-5
V: TRBV7-2
D: TRBD1
DNA: TGTGCCAGCAGCTCCAGACAGGGTGATCAGCCCCAGCATTTT
CDR3: CASSSRQGDQPQHF

size: few
J: TRBJ2-2
V: TRBV10-2
D: TRBD1
DNA: TGCGCCAGCAGACTAATACAGGGGGCGAACACCGGGGAGCTGTTTTTT
CDR3: CASRLIQGANTGELFF

size: -
J: TRBJ2-5
V: TRBV30
D: -
DNA: TGTGCTCTACAGGGCGCGCAGACCCAGTACTTC
CDR3: CALQGAQTQYF

size: -
J: TRBJ1-4
V: TRBV18
D: -
DNA: TGTGCCAGCTCACCCCAGTGGAGCGAAAAACTGTTTTTT
CDR3: CASSPQWSEKLFF

size: -
J: TRBJ2-7
V: TRBV5-4
D: -
DNA: TGTGCCAGCAGCTCCCGGGACATCTCCTACGAGCAGTACTTC
CDR3: CASSSRDISYEQYF

size: few
J: TRBJ1-1
V: TRBV7-9
D: TRBD1
DNA: TGTGCCAGCAGCTTGGGGACAGCTAACACTGAAGCTTTCTTT
CDR3: CASSLGTANTEAFF

size: few
J: TRBJ2-5
V: TRBV14
D: TRBD1
DNA: TGTGCCAGCAGCCATTACGGACAGGGCCGAGAGACCCAGTACTTC
CDR3: CASSHYGQGRETQYF

size: few
J: TRBJ2-1
V: TRBV9
D: TRBD1
DNA: TGTGCCAGCAGTGCCCTGGACGTTCAGGGGGATGAGCAGTTCTTC
CDR3: CASSALDVQGDEQFF

size: few
J: TRBJ1-1
V: TRBV4-1
D: TRBD1
DNA: TGCGCCACATCGGACAGGGTGAGCACTGAAGCTTTCTTT
CDR3: CATSDRVSTEAFF

size: -
J: TRBJ1-5
V: TRBV5-6
D: -
DNA: TGTGCCAGCAGCTTCCGGGGGAGCAATCAGCCCCAGCATTTT
CDR3: CASSFRGSNQPQHF

size: -
J: TRBJ2-1
V: TRBV4-1
D: -
DNA: TGCGCCAGCAGCCAAGATCCCAGGTTTTGGGGCTACTACAATGAGCAGTTCTTC
CDR3: CASSQDPRFWGYYNEQFF

size: -
J: TRBJ2-7
V: TRBV11-2
D: -
DNA: TGTGCCAGCAGCATACACTACGAGCAGTACTTC
CDR3: CASSIHYEQYF